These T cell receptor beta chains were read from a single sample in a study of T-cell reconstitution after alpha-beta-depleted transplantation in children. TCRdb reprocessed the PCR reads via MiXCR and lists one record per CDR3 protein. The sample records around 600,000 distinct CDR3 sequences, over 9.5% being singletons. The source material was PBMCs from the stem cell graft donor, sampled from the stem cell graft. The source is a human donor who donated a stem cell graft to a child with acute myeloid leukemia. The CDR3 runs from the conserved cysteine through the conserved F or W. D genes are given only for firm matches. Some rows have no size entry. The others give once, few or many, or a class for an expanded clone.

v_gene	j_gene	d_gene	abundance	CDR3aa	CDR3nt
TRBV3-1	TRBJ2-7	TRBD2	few	CASSDPGTSGSYEQYF	TGTGCCAGCAGCGATCCCGGGACTAGCGGGTCCTACGAGCAGTACTTC
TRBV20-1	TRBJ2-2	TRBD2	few	CSARDRTSGRAGTGELFF	TGCAGTGCTAGAGATCGGACTAGCGGGAGGGCTGGCACCGGGGAGCTGTTTTTT
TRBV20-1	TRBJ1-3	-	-	CSAVRDTENTIYF	TGCAGTGCTGTCCGGGACACCGAAAACACCATATATTTT
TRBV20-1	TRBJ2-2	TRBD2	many	CSASLAGKRVGELFF	TGCAGTGCTTCCTTAGCGGGAAAGAGGGTCGGGGAGCTGTTTTTT
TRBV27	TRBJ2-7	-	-	CASTMTPGLPYEQYF	TGTGCCAGCACCATGACTCCGGGACTCCCCTACGAGCAGTACTTC
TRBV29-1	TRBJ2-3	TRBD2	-	CSVGGASGSTDTQYF	TGCAGCGTTGGGGGGGCTAGCGGGAGCACAGATACGCAGTATTTT
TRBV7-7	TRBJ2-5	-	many	CASSRVGLSETQYF	TGTGCTAGCAGCCGCGTTGGACTCTCTGAGACCCAGTACTTC
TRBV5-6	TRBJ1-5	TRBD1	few	CASSSTGGAIRGQPQHF	TGTGCCAGCAGCTCTACAGGGGGCGCGATAAGAGGTCAGCCCCAGCATTTT
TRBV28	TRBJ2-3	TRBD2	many	CASSQTSGRAADTQYF	TGTGCCAGCAGTCAGACTAGCGGGAGAGCGGCAGATACGCAGTATTTT
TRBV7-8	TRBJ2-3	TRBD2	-	CASSPWTSGRGDTQYF	TGTGCCAGCAGCCCCTGGACTAGCGGGAGAGGGGATACGCAGTATTTT
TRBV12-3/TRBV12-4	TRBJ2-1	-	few	CASSLWGGYNEQFF	TGTGCCAGCAGTTTATGGGGAGGATACAATGAGCAGTTCTTC
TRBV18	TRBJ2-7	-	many	CASSIVGVPREQYF	TGTGCCAGCTCAATCGTCGGGGTACCGCGGGAGCAGTACTTC
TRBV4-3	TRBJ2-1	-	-	CASSQSNNEQFF	TGCGCCAGCAGCCAATCTAACAATGAGCAGTTCTTC
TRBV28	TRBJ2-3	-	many	CASSLLNTQYF	TGTGCCAGCAGTTTGCTCAATACGCAGTATTTT
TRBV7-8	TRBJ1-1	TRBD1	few	CASSLAGTAVDPLTEAFF	TGTGCCAGCAGCTTGGCCGGGACAGCGGTCGACCCCCTCACTGAAGCTTTCTTT
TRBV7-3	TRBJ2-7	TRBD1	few	CASSLGLPGQTHYEQYF	TGTGCCAGCAGCTTAGGGTTGCCGGGACAGACACACTACGAGCAGTACTTC
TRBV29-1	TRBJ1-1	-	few	CSVEGPVHTEAFF	TGCAGCGTTGAAGGTCCCGTGCACACTGAAGCTTTCTTT
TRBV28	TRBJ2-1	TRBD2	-	CATQASGSLNEQFF	TGTGCCACACAAGCTAGCGGGAGTCTCAATGAGCAGTTCTTC
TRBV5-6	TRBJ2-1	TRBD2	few	CASSPGTSFNEQFF	TGTGCCAGCAGCCCCGGGACTAGTTTCAATGAGCAGTTCTTC
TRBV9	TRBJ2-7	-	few	CASSVVDSSYEQYF	TGTGCCAGCAGCGTAGTAGACAGCTCCTACGAGCAGTACTTC
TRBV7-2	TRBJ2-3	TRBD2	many	CASSVGLAGGDTQYF	TGTGCCAGCAGCGTCGGACTAGCGGGAGGCGATACGCAGTATTTT
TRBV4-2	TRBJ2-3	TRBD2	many	CASSQDSQREYPDTQYF	TGTGCCAGCAGCCAAGATTCGCAGCGGGAGTACCCAGATACGCAGTATTTT
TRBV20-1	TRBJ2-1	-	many	CSASDPRTTEQFF	TGCAGTGCTAGCGACCCCCGAACGACTGAGCAGTTCTTC
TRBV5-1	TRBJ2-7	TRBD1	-	CASGNSRQGPSYEQYF	TGCGCCAGCGGAAATAGCAGACAGGGACCCTCCTACGAGCAGTACTTC
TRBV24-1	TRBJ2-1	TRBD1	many	CATSVGQTHNEQFF	TGTGCCACCAGTGTGGGACAGACACACAATGAGCAGTTCTTC
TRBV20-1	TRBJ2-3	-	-	CSASPPLTGGGDTQYF	TGCAGTGCTAGCCCCCCCTTAACCGGAGGGGGCGATACGCAGTATTTT
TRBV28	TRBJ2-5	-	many	CASSLNGASYF	TGTGCCAGCAGTTTAAACGGGGCATCGTACTTC
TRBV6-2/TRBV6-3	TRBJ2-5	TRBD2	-	CASGRLGTSGSRAQETQYF	TGTGCCAGCGGGCGCCTTGGGACTAGCGGTTCGCGGGCCCAAGAGACCCAGTACTTC
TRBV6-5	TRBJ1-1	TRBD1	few	CATHWTGSAEAFF	TGTGCCACCCACTGGACAGGGAGCGCTGAAGCTTTCTTT